A selection of T cell receptor beta chains follows, all from one sample in a study of metastatic and nonmetastatic thyroid tumors. TCRdb used MiXCR to call clones anew from the PCR reads. The sample has about 16,000 clones, roughly 26% seen once; the top ten hold roughly 15%. Sequenced: adjacent normal tissue. The source of these receptors is a female donor with papillary thyroid cancer or a benign thyroid nodule (not recorded which). Some clones in this sample may be carry-over from other donors' samples. Each CDR3 is given with its conserved first and last residue. The order of the fields is CDR3 DNA, CDR3 protein, CDR3 length, D gene, clone size, J gene, V gene. A D gene is named only where the DNA matches it firmly. The size entry is marked missing in some rows and otherwise reads once, few, many or a size class.

TGTGCCAGTACCCCGCCAGGGGGGCGCAACTATGGCTACACCTTC,CASTPPGGRNYGYTF,15,TRBD1,few,TRBJ1-2,TRBV19
TGCGCCAGCAGCTTGACGAGACTAGCAGATACGCAGTATTTT,CASSLTRLADTQYF,14,.,few,TRBJ2-3,TRBV5-1
TGCAGTGCTAGTCAGGGGGTTAATTCACCCCTCCACTTT,CSASQGVNSPLHF,13,TRBD1,few,TRBJ1-6,TRBV20-1
TGTGCCAGTAGTATCCCAACCAATCAGCCCCAGCATTTT,CASSIPTNQPQHF,13,.,few,TRBJ1-5,TRBV19
TGTGCCAGCAGCATTATAGCGGGGCCCTACGAGCAGTACTTC,CASSIIAGPYEQYF,14,TRBD2,few,TRBJ2-7,TRBV27
TGTGCCAGTAGTCCCCAGGGGGCTGATGGTGGGGGCTACACCTTC,CASSPQGADGGGYTF,15,TRBD1,.,TRBJ1-2,TRBV19
TGTGCCTGGAGCAACCTACAGGGGCCCTACGAGCAGTACTTC,CAWSNLQGPYEQYF,14,TRBD1,.,TRBJ2-7,TRBV30
TGTGCCAGCAGCTGGACAGGGTCAGATACGCAGTATTTT,CASSWTGSDTQYF,13,TRBD1,medium-sized,TRBJ2-3,TRBV9
TGTGCCAGCAGTGCTCGCCCGGGACTAGCCTTTGAGCAGTTCTTC,CASSARPGLAFEQFF,15,TRBD2,.,TRBJ2-1,TRBV6-1
TGTGCCAGCAGCCAATCTAGGGCACGGGCCTTAGGAGGCTACACCTTC,CASSQSRARALGGYTF,16,.,medium-sized,TRBJ1-2,TRBV16
TGTGCCAGCAGTGGCCGGGACAGGGGTTTCATGAACACTGAAGCTTTCTTT,CASSGRDRGFMNTEAFF,17,TRBD1,medium-sized,TRBJ1-1,TRBV6-1
TGCGCCAGCATGTTCAGCCCTTACGGTGAGCAGTTCTTC,CASMFSPYGEQFF,13,.,once,TRBJ2-1,TRBV5-1
TGTGCCAGTAAGCCAGGTCTTGACTGGAACACTGAAGCTTTCTTT,CASKPGLDWNTEAFF,15,.,few,TRBJ1-1,TRBV19
TGTGCCAGCAGTTACTTAGACAGAAACTATGGCTACACCTTC,CASSYLDRNYGYTF,14,.,few,TRBJ1-2,TRBV6-5
TGTGCCTGGAGTCCTCTCGACAATGAGCAGTTCTTC,CAWSPLDNEQFF,12,.,.,TRBJ2-1,TRBV30
TGTGCCAGCAGCCCGGGGGGCTACGAGCAGTACTTC,CASSPGGYEQYF,12,TRBD2,many,TRBJ2-7,TRBV7-9
TGTGCCAGCAGGTTTCAGGGGAGATCACCCCTCCACTTT,CASRFQGRSPLHF,13,.,.,TRBJ1-6,TRBV5-8
TGTGCCAGCAGTGGGGACGGATCTTACACAGATACGCAGTATTTT,CASSGDGSYTDTQYF,15,.,.,TRBJ2-3,TRBV2
TGCGCCAGCAGCTCGCGACCCGGCCTAAGGTCCTACGAGCAGTACTTC,CASSSRPGLRSYEQYF,16,.,.,TRBJ2-7,TRBV5-1
TGTGCCTGGAGTGTCGGGACAGGGGACAGCAATCAGCCCCAGCATTTT,CAWSVGTGDSNQPQHF,16,TRBD1,.,TRBJ1-5,TRBV30
TGTGCCAGCAGTTTAGGGCAGGGAGGGTATCGCTATGGCTACACCTTC,CASSLGQGGYRYGYTF,16,.,few,TRBJ1-2,TRBV12-3/TRBV12-4
TGTGCCAGCAGTTTATCGGGACAGGGGAGGAATGAGCAGTTCTTC,CASSLSGQGRNEQFF,15,TRBD1,.,TRBJ2-1,TRBV28
TGTGCCAGCAGTTACGGTAGAGAGCAGTACTTC,CASSYGREQYF,11,.,.,TRBJ2-7,TRBV6-2/TRBV6-3
TGTGCAAGCAGTCGAACCGGGTCAGCCGACAATGAGCAGTTCTTC,CASSRTGSADNEQFF,15,.,.,TRBJ2-1,TRBV28
TGTGCCAGTCCACCGAGAGTGAGCACTGAAGCTTTCTTT,CASPPRVSTEAFF,13,.,.,TRBJ1-1,TRBV19
TGTGCCTGGAGTGTATCGGGGACAGCCTACGAGCAGTACTTC,CAWSVSGTAYEQYF,14,TRBD1,.,TRBJ2-7,TRBV30
TGTGCCAGCAGCTTGGCCGGTTGGAATGAGCAGTTCTTC,CASSLAGWNEQFF,13,.,medium-sized,TRBJ2-1,TRBV5-8
TGTGCCAAACAGGGGGCGAAATATGGCTACACCTTC,CAKQGAKYGYTF,12,TRBD1,.,TRBJ1-2,TRBV10-3
TGTGCCAGCAGCCCGTACGGGACTAGCAGTGACTACGAGCAGTACTTC,CASSPYGTSSDYEQYF,16,TRBD2,.,TRBJ2-7,TRBV5-6
TGTGCCAGCAGCTTATCGGACAGGACCCAAGCGTCCCTCCACTTT,CASSLSDRTQASLHF,15,TRBD1,.,TRBJ1-6,TRBV7-9
TGTGCCAGTAGTATAGAACAGGGTTGGACCCAGTACTTC,CASSIEQGWTQYF,13,.,.,TRBJ2-5,TRBV19
TGTGCCACCAGTGACAACCGGGACGCCTCTGGAAACACCATATATTTT,CATSDNRDASGNTIYF,16,.,large,TRBJ1-3,TRBV24-1
TGTGCCAGCAGGTTGGGACAGGGTTCAGGCTACACCTTC,CASRLGQGSGYTF,13,TRBD1,.,TRBJ1-2,TRBV12-3/TRBV12-4
TGTGCCAGCAGTTTATGGGGGATTGGGGACAGCTTGAACACTGAAGCTTTCTTT,CASSLWGIGDSLNTEAFF,18,TRBD1,few,TRBJ1-1,TRBV28
TGTGCCAGCAGTGGAGAGTCTGCCTACAATGAGCAGTTCTTC,CASSGESAYNEQFF,14,.,.,TRBJ2-1,TRBV6-4
TGTGCCAGCAGTTCAGCGGACGCTCACAATGAGCAGTTCTTC,CASSSADAHNEQFF,14,.,.,TRBJ2-1,TRBV27
TGTGCCAGCAGACGTTCGGTGAGGGTGAACACTAAAGCTTTCTTT,CASRRSVRVNTKAFF,15,.,.,TRBJ1-1,TRBV11-1
TGTGCCAGCAGTTACTCGACCACAGGGGGGCCTGAAGCTTTCTTT,CASSYSTTGGPEAFF,15,TRBD1,.,TRBJ1-1,TRBV6-5
TGCAGTGCTAGGGACAGACCCCTTGGCACTGAAGCTTTCTTT,CSARDRPLGTEAFF,14,.,.,TRBJ1-1,TRBV20-1
TGCAGTGCTAGGTCGGATTGGAACGAGCAGTACTTC,CSARSDWNEQYF,12,.,medium-sized,TRBJ2-7,TRBV20-1
TGTGCCAGTACCCTGGGGGGGGGTGAGCAGTTCTTC,CASTLGGGEQFF,12,TRBD2,.,TRBJ2-1,TRBV19
TGTGCCAGCAGGCCCCCTACTTACGAGCAGTACTTC,CASRPPTYEQYF,12,.,.,TRBJ2-7,TRBV6-2/TRBV6-3
TGTGCCACCTTTGGGACAGGGTTAGCTTCACCCCTCCACTTT,CATFGTGLASPLHF,14,TRBD1,few,TRBJ1-6,TRBV28
TGCGCCAGCAGCCCTACCACAAGCTCTGGAAACACCATATATTTT,CASSPTTSSGNTIYF,15,.,medium-sized,TRBJ1-3,TRBV4-3
TGTGCCAGCAGTCCCCAGGGGGGGGCGAATGGCTACACCTTC,CASSPQGGANGYTF,14,TRBD1,.,TRBJ1-2,TRBV6-1
TGTGCCAGTAGTACTAGCGGGAGGACCTACGAGCAGTACTTC,CASSTSGRTYEQYF,14,TRBD2,.,TRBJ2-7,TRBV19
TGTGCCAGCAGTTCGGTCAGGGACACTGAAGCTTTCTTT,CASSSVRDTEAFF,13,.,.,TRBJ1-1,TRBV12-3/TRBV12-4
TGTGCCAGCAGTCCCACCGGGACAGGGATCAATCAGCCCCAGCATTTT,CASSPTGTGINQPQHF,16,TRBD1,.,TRBJ1-5,TRBV6-2/TRBV6-3
TGTGCCATCACTGATAATCCTAGCGGGAGTTTCTACGAGCAGTACTTC,CAITDNPSGSFYEQYF,16,TRBD2,.,TRBJ2-7,TRBV10-3
TGTGCCAGCAGCTTGGCCTTCGGGACAGACCAAGAGACCCAGTACTTC,CASSLAFGTDQETQYF,16,TRBD1,many,TRBJ2-5,TRBV5-6
TGTGCCAGCAGTTTTTCCAATCAGCCCCAGCATTTT,CASSFSNQPQHF,12,.,.,TRBJ1-5,TRBV12-3/TRBV12-4
TGTGCCAGCAGCCTTACTAGCGGGAGATCCAATGAGCAGTTCTTC,CASSLTSGRSNEQFF,15,TRBD2,large,TRBJ2-1,TRBV2
TGTGCCACCAGTGATTCGAGGCCCCAACCGAGTATACGGAGCTCCTACGAGCAGTACTTC,CATSDSRPQPSIRSSYEQYF,20,.,few,TRBJ2-7,TRBV24-1
TGTGCCAGTAGTAGATGGACAGGGGAGAGCGAGCAGTACTTC,CASSRWTGESEQYF,14,TRBD1,.,TRBJ2-7,TRBV19
TGTGCCAGCAGCTTGAATATAGAGGCCTATAATTCACCCCTCCACTTT,CASSLNIEAYNSPLHF,16,.,.,TRBJ1-6,TRBV5-6
TGCAGTGCCCGCCGGACCGTGATGCAGCGGGACCTCAATGAGCAGTTCTTC,CSARRTVMQRDLNEQFF,17,TRBD2,.,TRBJ2-1,TRBV20-1
TGTGCCAGCAGCTTAGATGCGGGGCCGCAGTATTTT,CASSLDAGPQYF,12,.,few,TRBJ2-3,TRBV7-2
TGTGCCAGCAGCCATCCTTACAATGAGCAGTTCTTC,CASSHPYNEQFF,12,.,few,TRBJ2-1,TRBV6-2/TRBV6-3
TGTGCCAGCAGGGGGACAGCCTACGAGCAGTACTTC,CASRGTAYEQYF,12,TRBD1,few,TRBJ2-7,TRBV6-1
TGTGCCAGCAGCTTGGCCAGGGGGGCGGGGACTAATGAAAAACTGTTTTTT,CASSLARGAGTNEKLFF,17,TRBD1,.,TRBJ1-4,TRBV5-5